Listed here are 20 T cell receptor beta chains from one sample, sequenced in a study of tissue T cells after allogeneic stem cell transplantation. Time point of the sample: mouse harvest day 14 after allogeneic transplant. Tail vein injection delivered 10^7 T-cell-depleted bone marrow cells and 10^6 splenic CD5+ T cells. Produced via immunoSEQ multiplex PCR; TCRdb's table is partial and in-frame only. The sample lists roughly 5,000 clones; less than 40% were seen once. The sequencing sample was made of skin. Every receptor here comes from a female BALB/c mouse given C57BL/6 T cells with graft-versus-host disease after an allogeneic hematopoietic cell transplant.

Worth noting for this clone: A read error may be the cause here, since a much bigger clone is one base away. Gene and germline names: mouse. The read ends 1 residue shy of where the CDR3 ends; the end is completed using the germline J gene. Other DNA sequences in the sample encode the same CDR3. This chain connects TRBV26 to TRBJ1-3; D remains unclear. Trimming took off 3 bases at V and 0 bases at J, with 6 bases between the two ends. CDR3 length: 14 amino acids. Germline loops: CDR1 KGHPV, CDR2 FQNQEV (reference sequence). CDR3 DNA (partial): TGTGCCAGCAGTCTATCCAATTCTGGAAATACGCTCTAT. Protein sequence: CASSLSNSGNTLY. The whole CDR3 protein reads CASSLSNSGNTLYF.

Turning to this clone: Genes and germline are mouse. The CDR3 goes on 1 residue after the read ends, and that part is filled in from the germline J gene. Other DNA sequences of this sample code for an identical CDR3. The chain has TRBV26 and TRBJ2-4, with D unresolved. Germline CDR1 and CDR2: KGHPV and FQNQEV (reference sequence). The germline V and J ends were trimmed by 2 bases and 0 bases, with 3 bases remaining between them. The CDR3 loop spans 13 amino acids. CDR3 residues: CASSLSSQNTLYF. The sequenced CDR3 bases are TGTGCCAGCAGTCTGAGTAGTCAAAACACCTTGTAC.

Note on this clone: Here the gene names and germline are mouse. The DNA read from the CDR3 is TGTGCCAGCAGCCAAGGGACTGGCTCCTATGAACAGTAC. This codes for CASSQGTGSYEQY. The whole CDR3 is CASSQGTGSYEQYF. The chain carries TRBV2 and TRBJ2-7; 7 nucleotides match TRBD2. Read sequence stops 1 residue before the CDR3 end, and the germline J gene provides the missing end. The CDR3 has 14 residues. Per germline, CDR1 LGHNA and CDR2 YSYQKL. The J segment lost 0 bases and the V segment lost 1 base, leaving 0 bases of the junction unmatched.

Remarks on this clone: Gene names and germline match the mouse. Read data end 1 residue before the CDR3 end; the end is taken from the germline J gene. The rearrangement joins TRBV29 to TRBJ2-3; possibly TRBD1 for D (6 bases). The V gene's germline CDR1 is MSHET and CDR2 SYDVDS. Trimming removed 5 bases from V and 0 bases from J, with 12 bases in between. The CDR3 runs to 15 residues. The CDR3 bases that were read are TGTGCTAGCAGTGACCCAGGGGTCAGTGCAGAAACGCTGTAT. This gives the protein CASSDPGVSAETLY. In full, the CDR3 reads CASSDPGVSAETLYF.

In the case of this clone: All gene names here are mouse names. Read coverage stops 1 residue before the CDR3 terminus; the germline J gene supplies the remainder. The chain joins TRBV2 to TRBJ2-3, with D perhaps given as TRBD1 or TRBD2 (6 bases each). CDR3 length equals 16 residues. Trimming took off 4 bases at V and 0 bases at J, with 14 bases between the two ends. Germline-derived CDR1 and CDR2 are LGHNA and YSYQKL. This chain's CDR3 is CASSPQGGTSAETLYF. CDR3 DNA, as far as it was read: TGTGCCAGCAGCCCCCAAGGGGGGACTAGTGCAGAAACGCTGTAT.

This clone is deemed medium-sized. The listed genes are named as in mouse. The read stops 1 residue short of the end of the CDR3; the missing end is completed from the germline J gene. Other DNA sequences in this sample translate to the same CDR3. The chain is built from TRBV3 and TRBJ2-7, with 9 bases identical to TRBD2. This CDR3 is 14 amino acids long. Germline CDR1 SNHLY, CDR2 FYNGKV (reference sequence). V lost 0 bases, J lost 4 bases, and 1 base stayed unmatched. The CDR3 sequence: CASSLAGGAYEQYF. The CDR3 DNA, read in part, is TGTGCCAGCAGCTTAGCTGGGGGGGCATATGAACAGTAC. The entire variable domain, with the rest obtained from reference TRBV3 and TRBJ2-7, is as follows: GPKVLQIPSHQIIDMGQMVTLNCDPVSNHLYFYWYKQILGQQMEFLVNFYNGKVMEKSKLFKDQFSVERPDGSYFTLKIQPTALEDSAVYFCASSLAGGAYEQYFGPGTRLTVL.

As to this clone: Gene labels here are mouse ones. The sequence runs out 1 residue before the end of the CDR3; the remainder is reconstructed from the germline J gene. The genes are TRBV16 and TRBJ2-5, with 8 bases aligning to TRBD2. CDR1 SGHSA and CDR2 FRNQAP come from the germline V gene. J gave up 8 bases and V 0 bases, and 7 bases lay outside the gene matches. The CDR3 spans 15 residues. The CDR3 here is CASSLEGGAQVTQYF. Incomplete CDR3 DNA: TGTGCAAGCAGCTTAGAGGGGGGGGCGCAGGTCACCCAGTAC.

Details on this clone: The listed genes are named as in mouse. The CDR3 end falls 1 residue outside the read, so it is completed with the germline J gene. The chain couples TRBV26 to TRBJ1-1; 9 bases are a match to TRBD1. The CDR3 extends over 13 amino acids. The V gene's germline CDR1 is KGHPV and CDR2 FQNQEV (reference sequence). V was pared by 6 bases and J by 5 bases, with 4 bases of the junction left unmatched. CDR3: CASSLDRGTEVFF. The sequenced part of the CDR3 DNA is TGTGCCAGCAGCCTGGACAGGGGTACAGAAGTCTTC.

Concerning this clone itself: Mouse names are used for the genes. The sequenced fragment ends 1 residue before the CDR3 boundary, so the rest is inferred from the germline J gene. This chain links TRBV17 with TRBJ2-3, with 8 bases matching TRBD1. This CDR3 is 15 amino acids long. V lost 1 base, J lost 0 bases, and 0 bases stayed unmatched. From germline, CDR1 is MNHDT and CDR2 YYDKIL. The CDR3 here is CASSRGTGSAETLYF. CDR3 DNA, as far as it was read: TGTGCTAGCAGTAGAGGGACAGGGAGTGCAGAAACGCTGTAT. Based on the CDR3 plus reference TRBV17 and TRBJ2-3, the full variable domain is DTTVKQNPRYKLARVGKPVNLICSQTMNHDTMYWYQKKPNQAPKLLLFYYDKILNREADTFEKFQSSRPNNSFCSLYIGSAGLEYSAMYLCASSRGTGSAETLYFGSGTRLTVL.

This clone is labeled as medium-sized. All gene names here are mouse names. The read comes to an end 1 residue before the CDR3 does, leaving the germline J gene to fill in the end. The rearrangement uses TRBV5 and TRBJ2-7; the match to TRBD2 covers 7 bases. J gave up 1 base and V 0 bases, and 0 bases lay outside the gene matches. The CDR3 is 14 amino acids. Germline V gene lookup returns CDR1 LGHNA and CDR2 YNLKQL (reference sequence). The CDR3 reads CASSQEGGSYEQYF. CDR3 DNA, as far as it was read: TGTGCCAGCAGCCAAGAGGGGGGGTCCTATGAACAGTAC.

This clone was counted a few times. Mouse names are used for the genes. The read comes to an end 1 residue before the CDR3 does, leaving the germline J gene to fill in the end. The same CDR3 is also encoded by other DNA sequences in this sample. The V call is TRBV17, the J call TRBJ2-2; 7 bases are a match to TRBD2. The CDR3 loop spans 16 amino acids. CDR1 is MNHDT and CDR2 is YYDKIL in the germline V gene. Losses at the gene ends were 0 bases for V and 4 bases for J; bases not matched to a gene: 5. CDR3 sequence reads: CASSRDLGGSTGQLYF. The CDR3 DNA, read in part, is TGTGCTAGCAGTAGAGATCTTGGGGGGAGCACCGGGCAGCTCTAC. The full variable domain, rest sourced from reference TRBV17 and TRBJ2-2, is DTTVKQNPRYKLARVGKPVNLICSQTMNHDTMYWYQKKPNQAPKLLLFYYDKILNREADTFEKFQSSRPNNSFCSLYIGSAGLEYSAMYLCASSRDLGGSTGQLYFGEGSKLTVL.

Notes on this clone: The gene symbols are mouse symbols. Read sequence stops 1 residue before the CDR3 end, and the germline J gene provides the missing end. The J gene is TRBJ1-1, the V gene TRBV16; no firm D call. The CDR3 length is 12 residues. Germline V CDR1 and CDR2: SGHSA, FRNQAP. The V and J ends lost 3 bases and 0 bases respectively, with 2 bases between them. CDR3 DNA (partial): TGTGCAAGCAGCTTGGCAAACACAGAAGTCTTC. Residues: CASSLANTEVF. In full, the CDR3 is CASSLANTEVFF.

This clone rates as large. Mouse gene names apply. Read data end 1 residue before the CDR3 end; the end is taken from the germline J gene. The rearrangement joins TRBV16 to TRBJ2-2, with 12 bases aligning to TRBD2. The CDR3 is made up of 17 amino acids. J gave up 6 bases and V 0 bases, and 5 bases lay outside the gene matches. Germline lookup yields CDR1 SGHSA and CDR2 FRNQAP. The CDR3 DNA, read in part, is TGTGCAAGCAGCTTAGATAGGACTGGGGGGGAATCCGGGCAGCTCTAC. Its protein is CASSLDRTGGESGQLY. The whole CDR3 protein is CASSLDRTGGESGQLYF.

This clone counts as large. Mouse names are used for the genes. The CDR3 end is not reached by the read, which stops 1 residue before it; the germline J gene fills it in. The chain couples TRBV19 to TRBJ2-7; 8 bases are a match to TRBD2. V was pared by 0 bases and J by 7 bases, with 6 bases of the junction left unmatched. This CDR3 comprises 14 residues. CDR1 and CDR2 (germline): FNHDT, SITEND (reference sequence). CDR3 bases read: TGTGCCAGCAGTATAGGCTGGGGGGCACGGGAACAGTAC. It yields the protein CASSIGWGAREQY. The CDR3 in its entirety is CASSIGWGAREQYF.

Concerning this clone itself: Gene names denote mouse genes. The CDR3 extends 1 residue past the end of the read, so its final part is completed from the germline J gene. The sample contains more than one DNA sequence encoding this CDR3. The chain employs TRBV26 and TRBJ1-2; D call uncertain. The CDR3 totals 12 residues. Per the germline V gene, CDR1 is KGHPV and CDR2 is FQNQEV (reference sequence). The V and J ends lost 3 bases and 0 bases respectively, with 2 bases between them. The part of the CDR3 DNA that was read is TGTGCCAGCAGTCTCCCAAACTCCGACTACACC. Its protein product is CASSLPNSDYT. The whole CDR3 reads CASSLPNSDYTF.

About this clone: Gene names denote mouse genes. The sequenced fragment ends 1 residue before the CDR3 boundary, so the rest is inferred from the germline J gene. The J gene is TRBJ2-7, the V gene TRBV31; 9 positions agree with TRBD2. V gave up 0 bases and J gave up 4 bases; unmatched junction bases: 1. The V gene's germline CDR1 is GKSSPN and CDR2 SITVG. The CDR3 has 13 amino acids. CDR3 DNA, as far as it was read: TGTGCCTGGAGTCTCTGGGGGGGGTATGAACAGTAC. The encoded protein is CAWSLWGGYEQY. The whole CDR3 sequence is CAWSLWGGYEQYF.

Points on this clone: Gene and germline names: mouse. The CDR3 is cut off 1 residue early in the read; its end comes from the germline J gene. The chain combines TRBV5 with TRBJ1-6; no clear D. TRBJ1-6 has ORF status, its function being uncertain. Germline V gene lookup returns CDR1 LGHNA and CDR2 YNLKQL (reference sequence). This CDR3 is built from 13 residues. Trimming took 0 bases from V and 8 from J, leaving 5 bases between them. The CDR3 here is CASSQERDSPLYF. The sequenced CDR3 bases are TGTGCCAGCAGCCAAGAACGGGATTCGCCCCTCTAC.

This clone was recorded a few times. Gene names and germline match the mouse. The sequence runs out 1 residue before the end of the CDR3; the remainder is reconstructed from the germline J gene. J is TRBJ2-7 and V is TRBV1, with 9 bases aligning to TRBD2. With V trimmed by 1 base and J by 0 bases, 1 base remained unmatched. Per germline, CDR1 NSQYPW and CDR2 LRSPGD (reference sequence). This CDR3 has 15 amino acids. The CDR3 loop is CTCSAGWGGSYEQYF. Incomplete CDR3 DNA: TGCACCTGCAGTGCAGGCTGGGGGGGCTCCTATGAACAGTAC.

Worth noting for this clone: Gene labels here are mouse ones. The read is 1 residue too short to cover the CDR3 end, so that end is filled in from the germline J gene. The rearrangement links TRBV13-1 to TRBJ2-4; no clear D. V was clipped by 7 bases and J by 1 base, with 7 bases between them. From germline, CDR1 is NSHNY and CDR2 SYGAGN. CDR3 length: 12 amino acids. The covered CDR3 bases are TGTGCCAGCCACGTGGGTCAAAACACCTTGTAC. Translating gives CASHVGQNTLY. The entire CDR3 is CASHVGQNTLYF.

In the case of this clone: All gene names here are mouse names. CDR3 DNA, as far as it was read: TGTGCCAGCTCTCCTACAGGGTACTCTGCTGAGCAGTTC. Translation gives CASSPTGYSAEQF. The full CDR3 is CASSPTGYSAEQFF. This chain links TRBV12-2 with TRBJ2-1, with D maybe TRBD1 (6 bases). The CDR3 end lies 1 residue beyond the end of the read and is filled in from the germline J gene. The germline gives CDR1 SGHLS, CDR2 HYDKME. Trimming shortened V by 2 bases and J by 6 bases, and 13 bases separated the two germline ends. CDR3 length: 14 amino acids. The variable domain in full, with the rest retrieved from reference TRBV12-2 and TRBJ2-1, is NSGVVQSPRYIIKGKGERSILKCIPISGHLSVAWYQQTQGQELKFFIQHYDKMERDKGNLPSRFSVQQFDDYHSEMNMSALELEDSAVYFCASSPTGYSAEQFFGPGTRLTVL.